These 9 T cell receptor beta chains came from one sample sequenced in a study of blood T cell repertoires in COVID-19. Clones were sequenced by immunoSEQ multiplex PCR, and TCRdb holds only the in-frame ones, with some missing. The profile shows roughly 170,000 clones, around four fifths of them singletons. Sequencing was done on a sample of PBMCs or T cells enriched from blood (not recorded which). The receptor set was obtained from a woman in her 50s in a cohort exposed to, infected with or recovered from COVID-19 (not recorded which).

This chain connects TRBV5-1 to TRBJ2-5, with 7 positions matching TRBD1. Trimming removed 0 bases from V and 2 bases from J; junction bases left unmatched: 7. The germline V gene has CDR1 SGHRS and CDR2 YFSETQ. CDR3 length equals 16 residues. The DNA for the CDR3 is TGCGCCAGCAGCTTGGGAGCCCTGACAGGGCAAGAGACCCAGTACTTC. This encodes CASSLGALTGQETQYF.

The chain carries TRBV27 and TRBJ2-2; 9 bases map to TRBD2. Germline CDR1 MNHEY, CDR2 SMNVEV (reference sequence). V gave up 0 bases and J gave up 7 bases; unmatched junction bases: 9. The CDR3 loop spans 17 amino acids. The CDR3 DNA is TGTGCCAGCAGTTTATCATCTGCGGGGGGGCTCGGCGGGGAGCTGTTTTTT. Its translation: CASSLSSAGGLGGELFF.

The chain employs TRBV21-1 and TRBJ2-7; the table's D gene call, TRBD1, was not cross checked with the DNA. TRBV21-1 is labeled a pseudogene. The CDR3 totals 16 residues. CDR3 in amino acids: CASSNLQCTGAREQYF. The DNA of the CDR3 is TGTGCCAGCAGCAATTTGCAGTGTACAGGAGCGCGGGAGCAGTACTTC.

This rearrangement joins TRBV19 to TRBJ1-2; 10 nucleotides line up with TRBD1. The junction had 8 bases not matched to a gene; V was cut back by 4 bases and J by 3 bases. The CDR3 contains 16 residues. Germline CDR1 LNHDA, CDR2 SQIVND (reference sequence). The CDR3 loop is CASSTQSTGGDYGYTF. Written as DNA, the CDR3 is TGTGCCAGTAGTACACAATCGACAGGGGGCGACTATGGCTACACCTTC.

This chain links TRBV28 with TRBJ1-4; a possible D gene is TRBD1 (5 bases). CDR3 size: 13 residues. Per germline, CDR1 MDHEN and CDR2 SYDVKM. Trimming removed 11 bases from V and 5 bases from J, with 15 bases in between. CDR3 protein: CAGKKTENEKLFF. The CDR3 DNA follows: TGTGCCGGAAAAAAGACAGAAAATGAAAAACTGTTTTTT.

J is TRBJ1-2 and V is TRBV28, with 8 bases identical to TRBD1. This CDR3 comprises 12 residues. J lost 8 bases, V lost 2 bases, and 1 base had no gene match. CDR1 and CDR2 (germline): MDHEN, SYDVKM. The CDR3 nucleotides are TGTGCCAGCAGTTTAAGGACAGGGGGCTACACCTTC. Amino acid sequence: CASSLRTGGYTF.

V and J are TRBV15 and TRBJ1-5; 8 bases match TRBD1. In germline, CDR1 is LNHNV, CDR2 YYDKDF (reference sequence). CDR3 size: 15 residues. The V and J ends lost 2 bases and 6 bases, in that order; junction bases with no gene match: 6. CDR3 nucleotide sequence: TGTGCCACCAGCAGATCCTTGGACAGGGCTCAGCCCCAGCATTTT. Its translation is CATSRSLDRAQPQHF.

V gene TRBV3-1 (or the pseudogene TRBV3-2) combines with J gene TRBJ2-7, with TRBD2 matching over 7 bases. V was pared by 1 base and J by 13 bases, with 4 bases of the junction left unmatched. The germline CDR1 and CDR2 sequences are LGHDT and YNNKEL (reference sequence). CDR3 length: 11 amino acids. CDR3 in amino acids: CASSQGGSTYF. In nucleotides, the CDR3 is TGTGCCAGCAGCCAAGGCGGGAGTACCTACTTC.

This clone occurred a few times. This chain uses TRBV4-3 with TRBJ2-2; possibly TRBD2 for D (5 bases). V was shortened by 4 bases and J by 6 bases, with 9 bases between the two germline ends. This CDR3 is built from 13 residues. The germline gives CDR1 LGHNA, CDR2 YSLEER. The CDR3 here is CASSPISAGELFF. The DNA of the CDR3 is TGCGCCAGCAGCCCGATTAGCGCCGGGGAGCTGTTTTTT.